This T cell receptor beta chain was sequenced for a study of blood T cell repertoires in COVID-19. Study summary: The United States, Italy and Spain provided the acute and convalescent COVID-19 samples.

V was clipped by 5 bases and J by 9 bases, with 8 bases between them. The CDR3 totals 11 residues. Germline V gene sequence: CDR1 SNHLY, CDR2 FYNNEI. The sample holds one count of this clone. As handled by the study authors: Reference gene primer amplification in the assay estimated nucleated cell counts. Clones were read by immunoSEQ multiplex PCR, and TCRdb kept only the in-frame ones, dropping some. The DNA gave D and trimming, while V, J and clone size come from that table. The data show around 190,000 clones, with roughly 88% seen just once and roughly 13% held by the top ten. The chain joins TRBV2 to TRBJ2-1; weak D call: TRBD1 (6 bases). The receptor comes from a human donor in a cohort sampled during active COVID-19. Sequences were obtained from peripheral blood. This CDR3 reads CASSPGVEQFF. CDR3 bases: TGTGCCAGCAGTCCAGGGGTTGAGCAGTTCTTC.